These T cell receptor beta chains were read from a single sample in a study of metastatic and nonmetastatic thyroid tumors. TCRdb redid the clone calls on the PCR reads using MiXCR. The sample comprises fewer than 40,000 clones, 25% to 30% of which are singletons, and around 28% rests with the top ten. Sequencing was done on a sample of blood. The receptors here all came from a female donor with papillary thyroid cancer or a benign thyroid nodule (not recorded which). Some clones in this sample may be carry-over from other donors' samples. CDR3s include the opening cysteine and the closing phenylalanine or tryptophan. A D gene is named only where the DNA matches it firmly. The size entry is marked missing in some rows and otherwise reads once, few, many or a size class.

clone_size j_call d_call v_call cdr3_nt cdr3_aa
NA TRBJ2-1 NA TRBV11-2 TGTGCCAGCAGCTTAGTAGGACCGAACAATGAGCAGTTCTTC CASSLVGPNNEQFF
few TRBJ2-6 NA TRBV6-2/TRBV6-3 TGTGCCAGCAGTCGAGGACACTCCCCTGGGGCCAACGTCCTGACTTTC CASSRGHSPGANVLTF
many TRBJ1-1 NA TRBV19 TGTGCCAGTAATTACGGGGGGAACACTGAAGCTTTCTTT CASNYGGNTEAFF
many TRBJ1-4 NA TRBV5-1 TGCGCCAGCAGCTTGGGCTCAACTAATGAAAAACTGTTTTTT CASSLGSTNEKLFF
NA TRBJ1-2 TRBD1 TRBV6-1 TGTGCCAGCAGGGGACAGGGCTCTAACTATGGCTACACCTTC CASRGQGSNYGYTF
NA TRBJ2-2 NA TRBV13 TGTGCCAGCAGCCCCAGCTACACCGGGGAGCTGTTTTTT CASSPSYTGELFF
many TRBJ1-1 NA TRBV28 TGTGCCAGCAGTTTGGCCAGGGAAGCTTTCTTT CASSLAREAFF
NA TRBJ2-2 NA TRBV6-2/TRBV6-3 TGTGCCAGCAGTTACTCGAGTCAGGGTCCCGGGGAGCTGTTTTTT CASSYSSQGPGELFF
few TRBJ2-1 TRBD1 TRBV10-3 TGTGCCATCAGTGAGTCGACAGGGGGCTACAATGAGCAGTTCTTC CAISESTGGYNEQFF
few TRBJ2-2 TRBD2 TRBV28 TGTGCCAGCAGTTTCTCTCAACGTCTAGCGGGTGGTGCGAACACCGGGGAGCTGTTTTTT CASSFSQRLAGGANTGELFF
NA TRBJ1-5 NA TRBV6-2/TRBV6-3 TGTGCCAGCAGAAAAGGAGGGGTTAGTCAGCCCCAGCATTTT CASRKGGVSQPQHF
few TRBJ2-2 NA TRBV28 TGTGCCAGCAGCCGAACGAGTGCAGCGGGGGAGCTGTTTTTT CASSRTSAAGELFF
many TRBJ1-1 NA TRBV20-1 TGCAGTGCGTCCGGCACTGAAGCTTTCTTT CSASGTEAFF